Here is one TCR beta chain with its context. Authors' analysis steps: It was from reference gene primer amplification that nucleated cell counts were estimated. Profiled with immunoSEQ multiplex PCR; TCRdb holds only in-frame clones, not every one. V and J calls plus clone size are reproduced from that table; the DNA served to infer D and trimming. The table shows more than 200,000 clones, with around 86% occurring only once. The entry originates in a study of blood T cell repertoires in COVID-19. Whole-study context: Recovery meant two consecutive negative NP/OP PCR tests, professional clearance, or resolved symptoms. Samples came from the United States, Italy and Spain, spanning acute and convalescent COVID-19.

Enrolled through a virtual design, the participants were between roughly 18 and 100 years of age and came from about two dozen US areas. Germline V gives CDR1 SGHRS, CDR2 YFSETQ. This CDR3 spans 14 amino acids. With 4 bases removed from V and 1 base from J, the gap between germline ends came to 11 bases. The sample taken for sequencing was PBMCs or T cells enriched from blood (not recorded which). This TCR derives from a man under 40 in a cohort exposed to, infected with or recovered from COVID-19 (not recorded which). This sequence joins TRBV5-1 and TRBJ1-1, with no clear D. The CDR3, as DNA: TGCGCCAGCAGCGTCGGAGAGGCGAACACTGAAGCTTTCTTT. Residues: CASSVGEANTEAFF.